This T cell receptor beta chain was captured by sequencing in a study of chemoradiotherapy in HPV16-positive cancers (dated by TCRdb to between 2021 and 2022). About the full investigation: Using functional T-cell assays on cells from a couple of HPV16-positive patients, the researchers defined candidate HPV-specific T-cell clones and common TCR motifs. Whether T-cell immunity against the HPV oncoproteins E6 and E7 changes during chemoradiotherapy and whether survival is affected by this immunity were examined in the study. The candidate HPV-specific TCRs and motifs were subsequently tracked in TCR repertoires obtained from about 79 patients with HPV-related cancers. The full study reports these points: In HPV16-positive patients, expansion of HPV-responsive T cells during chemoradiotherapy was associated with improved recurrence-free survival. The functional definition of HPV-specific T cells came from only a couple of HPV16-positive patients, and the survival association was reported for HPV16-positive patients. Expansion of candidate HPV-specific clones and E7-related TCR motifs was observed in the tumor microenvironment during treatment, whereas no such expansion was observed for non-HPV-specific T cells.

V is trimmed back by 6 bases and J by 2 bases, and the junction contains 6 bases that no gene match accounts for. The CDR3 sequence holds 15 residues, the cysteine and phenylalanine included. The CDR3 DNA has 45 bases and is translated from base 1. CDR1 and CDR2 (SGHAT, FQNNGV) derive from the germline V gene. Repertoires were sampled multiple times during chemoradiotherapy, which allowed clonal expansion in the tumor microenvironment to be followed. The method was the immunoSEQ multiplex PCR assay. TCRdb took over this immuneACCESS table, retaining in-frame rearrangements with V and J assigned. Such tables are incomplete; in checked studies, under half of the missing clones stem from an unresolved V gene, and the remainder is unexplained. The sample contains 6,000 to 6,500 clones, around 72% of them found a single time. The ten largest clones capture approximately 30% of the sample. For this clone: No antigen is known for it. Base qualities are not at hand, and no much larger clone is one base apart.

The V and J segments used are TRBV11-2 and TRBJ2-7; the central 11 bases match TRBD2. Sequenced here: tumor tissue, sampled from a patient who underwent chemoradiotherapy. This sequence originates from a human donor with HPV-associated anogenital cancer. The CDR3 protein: CASRDTTSGTYEQYF. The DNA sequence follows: TGTGCCAGCAGGGATACGACTAGCGGGACCTACGAGCAGTACTTC.